The 23 T cell receptor beta chains below come from one sample, sequenced in a study of T cells after yellow fever vaccination. TCRdb reprocessed the 5' RACE reads with MiXCR, giving one entry per CDR3 protein. The table shows about 350,000 distinct CDR3 sequences, with around a tenth occurring only once. Specimen: PBMCs, collected on the day of the first yellow fever vaccination. The source is a man aged 18 to 30 who received the YFV17D yellow fever vaccine.

This chain joins TRBV12-3 or TRBV12-4 and TRBJ1-5; no definite D call. CDR3 length: 13 amino acids. V shed 6 bases and J shed 4 bases, with 10 bases lying between them. The CDR3 sequence: CASRPGRNQPQHF. CDR3 DNA sequence: TGTGCCAGCAGGCCGGGCAGAAATCAGCCCCAGCATTTT.

This chain joins TRBV5-1 and TRBJ2-5, with 9 nucleotides matching TRBD2. The CDR3 length is 15 residues. Germline trimming cut 3 bases from V and 7 bases from J; bases unmatched to any gene: 10. Germline CDR1 is SGHRS and CDR2 is YFSETQ. The DNA of the CDR3 is TGCGCCAGCAGCTGGATAGCGGGGGCCCGGGGGACCCAGTACTTC. Translation: CASSWIAGARGTQYF. Together with reference TRBV5-1 and TRBJ2-5, the CDR3 gives the full variable domain: KAGVTQTPRYLIKTRGQQVTLSCSPISGHRSVSWYQQTPGQGLQFLFEYFSETQRNKGNFPGRFSGRQFSNSRSEMNVSTLELGDSALYLCASSWIAGARGTQYFGPGTRLLVL.

V and J are TRBV4-1 and TRBJ1-4; TRBD1 aligns across 10 bases. Trimming at V came to 1 base and at J to 6 bases, leaving 8 bases not matched to a gene. The CDR3 consists of 17 residues. CDR1 and CDR2 from the germline V gene are MGHRA and YSYEKL. The CDR3 coding sequence is TGCGCCAGCAGCCAAGTGACAGGGGGCGGCTTTTATGAAAAACTGTTTTTT. Translating it yields CASSQVTGGGFYEKLFF.

This clonotype was counted only a few times. The chain combines TRBV10-3 with TRBJ2-7, with a possible D match to TRBD2 (6 bases). The CDR3 consists of 14 residues. Germline lookup yields CDR1 ENHRY and CDR2 SYGVKD. Trimming took 8 bases from V and 0 from J, leaving 14 bases between them. DNA for the CDR3: TGTGCCATCCGCGGGACGGTGAGCTCCTACGAGCAGTACTTC. This gives the protein CAIRGTVSSYEQYF.

In its sample, this clonotype was seen once. The chain links TRBV6-4 to TRBJ2-1; D unresolved. Per germline, CDR1 MRHNA and CDR2 SNTAGT. V lost 4 bases, J lost 2 bases, and 9 bases lay in between. The CDR3 sequence is 14 residues long. The DNA for the CDR3 is TGTGCCAGCAGTGTAACAGCTACCTACAATGAGCAGTTCTTC. It translates to CASSVTATYNEQFF.

This clonotype was picked up a small number of times. The chain is built from TRBV29-1 and TRBJ2-5; D remains unclear. The ends were cut back, 4 bases at V and 9 bases at J, with 15 bases in the middle. CDR3 size: 12 residues. CDR1 and CDR2 from the germline V gene are SQVTM and ANQGSEA. CDR3 sequence (DNA): TGCAGCGTTGCGTTAATAATTGGGGCCCAGTACTTC. Its translation: CSVALIIGAQYF.

This clonotype came up a few times. This chain connects TRBV3-1 to TRBJ2-5; D is unclear. The CDR3 contains 14 residues. Germline CDR1 LGHDT, CDR2 YNNKEL (reference sequence). Deletions cut 0 bases from V and 5 bases from J, with 10 bases between. CDR3 residues: CASSQDGRRETQYF. In DNA form, the CDR3 reads TGTGCCAGCAGCCAAGATGGACGTCGGGAGACCCAGTACTTC.

This clonotype was counted between two and nine times. This chain uses TRBV29-1 with TRBJ2-3, with TRBD1 as a possible D gene (6 bases). V was cut by 8 bases and J by 6 bases, with 18 bases left in between. The CDR3 totals 13 residues. Germline lookup yields CDR1 SQVTM and CDR2 ANQGSEA. The CDR3 loop is CSHQQGRADTQYF. The CDR3 DNA follows: TGCAGCCACCAACAGGGTCGGGCCGATACGCAGTATTTT.

The chain is built from TRBV7-9 and TRBJ2-6; 9 bases fit TRBD1. Trimming cost V 10 bases and J 3 bases; bases outside gene matches: 13. CDR1 is SEHNR and CDR2 is FQNEAQ in the germline V gene (reference sequence). The CDR3 has 17 residues. The DNA for the CDR3 is TGTGCCACCCCCGGGACAGGGAGTTGGAGTGGGGCCAACGTCCTGACTTTC. It codes for CATPGTGSWSGANVLTF. Combining the CDR3 with reference TRBV7-9 and TRBJ2-6 gives the whole variable domain DTGVSQNPRHKITKRGQNVTFRCDPISEHNRLYWYRQTLGQGPEFLTYFQNEAQLEKSRLLSDRFSAERPKGSFSTLEIQRTEQGDSAMYLCATPGTGSWSGANVLTFGAGSRLTVL.

The chain is built from TRBV6-1 and TRBJ1-5; no clear D. Trimming pared 6 bases from V and 5 bases from J, leaving 17 bases between. The germline CDR1 and CDR2 sequences are MNHNS and SASEGT. The CDR3 extends over 15 amino acids. Here the CDR3 reads CASRAGRRLDQPQHF. The CDR3 DNA reads TGTGCCAGCAGGGCCGGACGCAGGTTGGATCAGCCCCAGCATTTT.

The chain carries TRBV7-2 and TRBJ2-5; D unclear. V lost 6 bases and J 5 bases, leaving 16 bases between the germline ends. Germline V gene lookup returns CDR1 SGHTA and CDR2 FQGNSA. The CDR3 spans 14 residues. CDR3: CASRPYSAGETQYF. The CDR3 coding sequence is TGTGCCAGCAGGCCTTACAGCGCCGGGGAGACCCAGTACTTC.

This clonotype has ten or more counts. The rearrangement uses TRBV5-1 and TRBJ2-1; perhaps D is TRBD1 or TRBD2 (5 bases each). The CDR3 is made up of 19 amino acids. V lost 4 bases and J lost 0, with 23 bases in between. In germline, CDR1 is SGHRS, CDR2 YFSETQ. The CDR3 protein is CASSSPRTSGAVSYNEQFF. Here the CDR3 DNA reads TGCGCCAGCAGCAGCCCTCGTACCTCCGGGGCAGTCTCCTACAATGAGCAGTTCTTC. The whole variable domain, remainder taken from reference TRBV5-1 and TRBJ2-1, is KAGVTQTPRYLIKTRGQQVTLSCSPISGHRSVSWYQQTPGQGLQFLFEYFSETQRNKGNFPGRFSGRQFSNSRSEMNVSTLELGDSALYLCASSSPRTSGAVSYNEQFFGPGTRLTVL.

The V and J genes are TRBV7-9 and TRBJ1-2; D is undetermined. Germline V gene lookup returns CDR1 SEHNR and CDR2 FQNEAQ (reference sequence). V was pared by 6 bases and J by 7 bases, with 15 bases between. The CDR3 loop spans 13 amino acids. CDR3 nucleotide sequence: TGTGCCAGCAGGTTTGGCGTTGCCCCTGGCTACACCTTC. This encodes CASRFGVAPGYTF.

This clonotype was seen a handful of times. The chain is built from TRBV18 and TRBJ2-5; 7 nucleotides match TRBD1. V was clipped by 4 bases and J by 5 bases; unmatched bases: 10. The CDR3 runs to 15 residues. Germline V CDR1 and CDR2: KGHSH, LQKENI. The chain's CDR3 is CASSQRQGDGETQYF. CDR3 in DNA: TGTGCCAGCTCACAACGACAGGGAGACGGGGAGACCCAGTACTTC.

Ten or more counts support this clonotype. This chain uses TRBV4-2 with TRBJ1-5; TRBD1 matches at 9 bases. The J segment lost 0 bases and the V segment lost 5 bases, leaving 2 bases of the junction unmatched. CDR1 and CDR2 (germline): LGHNA, YNFKEQ. CDR3 size: 15 residues. Written as DNA, the CDR3 is TGTGCCAGCAGCTCACAGGGGGCTAGCAATCAGCCCCAGCATTTT. Encoded protein: CASSSQGASNQPQHF.

This clonotype turned up a few times. The chain recombines TRBV3-1 with TRBJ2-7; D remains unclear. Trimming stripped 0 bases from V and 4 bases from J, with 10 bases between. This CDR3 contains 14 residues. Germline CDR1 and CDR2: LGHDT and YNNKEL (reference sequence). The CDR3 region is CASSQDQESYEQYV. CDR3 nucleotide sequence: TGTGCCAGCAGCCAAGATCAAGAAAGTTACGAGCAGTACGTC.

This clonotype turned up a few times. This chain connects TRBV7-2 to TRBJ1-5; D is perhaps TRBD1 (5 bases). Germline V CDR1 and CDR2: SGHTA, FQGNSA. The CDR3 has 16 residues. V was trimmed by 5 bases and J by 2 bases, leaving 16 bases between them. The CDR3 loop reads CASSPGGGSGNQPQHF. In DNA form, the CDR3 reads TGTGCCAGCAGCCCGGGGGGGGGTAGCGGCAATCAGCCCCAGCATTTT.

The chain has TRBV29-1 and TRBJ1-1; 9 bases agree with TRBD1. This CDR3 has 14 residues. The V gene end was trimmed by 6 bases and the J gene end by 3 bases; junction bases not matched to a gene: 8. Germline V gene lookup returns CDR1 SQVTM and CDR2 ANQGSEA. The CDR3 reads CSVTGGTFDTEAFF. The CDR3 DNA follows: TGCAGCGTGACAGGGGGGACCTTCGACACTGAAGCTTTCTTT. The complete variable domain, with remaining parts taken from reference TRBV29-1 and TRBJ1-1, reads SAVISQKPSRDICQRGTSLTIQCQVDSQVTMMFWYRQQPGQSLTLIATANQGSEATYESGFVIDKFPISRPNLTFSTLTVSNMSPEDSSIYLCSVTGGTFDTEAFFGQGTRLTVV.

This clonotype occurred a few times. The rearrangement links TRBV18 to TRBJ1-2; D not certain. Per germline, CDR1 KGHSH and CDR2 LQKENI. V was shortened by 3 bases and J by 7 bases, with 12 bases between the two germline ends. There are 13 residues in the CDR3. The CDR3 coding sequence is TGTGCCAGCTCACCGGAAGGGAGCCGTGGCTACACCTTC. It yields the protein CASSPEGSRGYTF.

A few counts support this clonotype. The rearrangement joins TRBV4-1 to TRBJ2-7, with D hard to call. Trimming left V 1 base short and J 2 bases short, with 18 bases between. Germline V gene data show CDR1 as MGHRA and CDR2 as YSYEKL. This CDR3 has 17 amino acids. This CDR3 is CASSQGAIWAPPYEQYF. The CDR3 nucleotides read TGCGCCAGCAGCCAAGGAGCTATTTGGGCCCCCCCCTACGAGCAGTACTTC.

This clonotype has a handful of counts. The rearrangement joins TRBV28 to TRBJ2-7; 8 bases fit TRBD1. There are 15 residues in the CDR3. With V trimmed by 5 bases and J by 3 bases, 9 bases remained unmatched. CDR1 and CDR2 from the germline V gene are MDHEN and SYDVKM. The CDR3 DNA is TGTGCCAGCAGTGCTACCGGGACAGGAGACTACGAGCAGTACGTC. This encodes CASSATGTGDYEQYV.

The sample holds a few counts of this clonotype. The chain employs TRBV11-2 and TRBJ2-2; 10 bases line up with TRBD2. J was trimmed by 2 bases and V by 5 bases; bases with no gene match: 5. This CDR3 spans 16 amino acids. Per the germline V gene, CDR1 is SGHAT and CDR2 is FQNNGV. As DNA, the CDR3 is TGTGCCAGCAGCCCGGGACTAGCGATTAACACCGGGGAGCTGTTTTTT. This translates into CASSPGLAINTGELFF.

This clonotype has more than one count but fewer than ten. The chain carries TRBV6-1 and TRBJ1-1; perhaps TRBD1 as D (5 bases). CDR1 is MNHNS, CDR2 SASEGT, per germline. The length of the CDR3 is 15 residues. V dropped 6 bases and J dropped 0 bases, with 14 bases sitting between them. The CDR3 region is CASRNHRTLNTEAFF. The CDR3 DNA is TGTGCCAGCAGGAACCACAGGACTTTGAACACTGAAGCTTTCTTT.